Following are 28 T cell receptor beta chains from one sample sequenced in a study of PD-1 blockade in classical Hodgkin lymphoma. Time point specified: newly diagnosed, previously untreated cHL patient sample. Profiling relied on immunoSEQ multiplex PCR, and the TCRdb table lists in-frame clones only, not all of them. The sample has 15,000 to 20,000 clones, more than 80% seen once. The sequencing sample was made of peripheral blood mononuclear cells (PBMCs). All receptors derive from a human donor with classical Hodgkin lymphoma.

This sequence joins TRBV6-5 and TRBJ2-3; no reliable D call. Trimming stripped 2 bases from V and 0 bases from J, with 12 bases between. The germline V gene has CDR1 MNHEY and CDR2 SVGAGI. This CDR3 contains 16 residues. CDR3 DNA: TGTGCCAGCAGTTACGGATGGGCAACTAGCACAGATACGCAGTATTTT. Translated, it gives CASSYGWATSTDTQYF.

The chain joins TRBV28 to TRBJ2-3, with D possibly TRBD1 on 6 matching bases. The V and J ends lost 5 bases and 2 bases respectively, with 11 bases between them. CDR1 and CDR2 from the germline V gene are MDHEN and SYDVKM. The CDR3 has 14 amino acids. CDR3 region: CASSEGGFTDTQYF. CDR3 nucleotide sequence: TGTGCCAGCAGTGAAGGGGGATTCACAGATACGCAGTATTTT.

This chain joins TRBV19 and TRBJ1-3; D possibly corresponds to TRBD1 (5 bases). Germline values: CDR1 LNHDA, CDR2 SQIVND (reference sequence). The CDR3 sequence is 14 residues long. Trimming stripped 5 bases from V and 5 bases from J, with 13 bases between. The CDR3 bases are TGTGCCAGTAGTCTTGCAGGGTCTCGAAACACCATATATTTT. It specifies CASSLAGSRNTIYF. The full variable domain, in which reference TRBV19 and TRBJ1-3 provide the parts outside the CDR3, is DGGITQSPKYLFRKEGQNVTLSCEQNLNHDAMYWYRQDPGQGLRLIYYSQIVNDFQKGDIAEGYSVSREKKESFPLTVTSAQKNPTAFYLCASSLAGSRNTIYFGEGSWLTVV.

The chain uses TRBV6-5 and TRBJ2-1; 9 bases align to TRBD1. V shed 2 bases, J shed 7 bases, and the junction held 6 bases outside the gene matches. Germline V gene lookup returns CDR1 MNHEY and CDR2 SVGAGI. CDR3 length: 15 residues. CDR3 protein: CASSYGQGRTNEQFF. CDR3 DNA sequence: TGTGCCAGCAGTTACGGACAGGGGAGGACGAATGAGCAGTTCTTC.

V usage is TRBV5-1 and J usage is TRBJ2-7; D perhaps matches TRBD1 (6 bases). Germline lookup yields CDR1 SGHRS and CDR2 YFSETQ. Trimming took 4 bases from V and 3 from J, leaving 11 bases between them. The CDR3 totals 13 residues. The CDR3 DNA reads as TGCGCCAGCAGCGCCAACAGGGACTACGAGCAGTACTTC. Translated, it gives CASSANRDYEQYF.

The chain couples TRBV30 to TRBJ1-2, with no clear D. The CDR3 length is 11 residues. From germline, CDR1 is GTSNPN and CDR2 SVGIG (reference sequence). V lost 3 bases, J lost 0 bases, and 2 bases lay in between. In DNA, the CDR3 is TGTGCCTGGAGGCCTAACTATGGCTACACCTTC. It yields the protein CAWRPNYGYTF.

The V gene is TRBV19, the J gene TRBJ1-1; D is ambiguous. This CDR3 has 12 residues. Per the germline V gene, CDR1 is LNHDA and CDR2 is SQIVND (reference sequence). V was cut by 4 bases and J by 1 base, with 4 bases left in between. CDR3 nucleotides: TGTGCCAGTAGTAGGCGGAACACTGAAGCTTTCTTT. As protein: CASSRRNTEAFF. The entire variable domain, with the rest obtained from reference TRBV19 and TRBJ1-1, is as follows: DGGITQSPKYLFRKEGQNVTLSCEQNLNHDAMYWYRQDPGQGLRLIYYSQIVNDFQKGDIAEGYSVSREKKESFPLTVTSAQKNPTAFYLCASSRRNTEAFFGQGTRLTVV.

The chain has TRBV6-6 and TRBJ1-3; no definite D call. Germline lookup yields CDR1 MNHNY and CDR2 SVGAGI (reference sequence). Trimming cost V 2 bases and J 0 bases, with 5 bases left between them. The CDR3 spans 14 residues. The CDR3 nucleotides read TGTGCCAGCAGTTACGAGTCCTCTGGAAACACCATATATTTT. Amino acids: CASSYESSGNTIYF.

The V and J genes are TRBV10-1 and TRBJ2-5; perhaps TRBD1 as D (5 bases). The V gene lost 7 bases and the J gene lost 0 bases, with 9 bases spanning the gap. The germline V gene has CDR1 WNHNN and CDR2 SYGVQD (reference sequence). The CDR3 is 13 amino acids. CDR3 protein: CASTPDNQETQYF. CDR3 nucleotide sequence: TGCGCCAGCACCCCGGACAACCAAGAGACCCAGTACTTC.

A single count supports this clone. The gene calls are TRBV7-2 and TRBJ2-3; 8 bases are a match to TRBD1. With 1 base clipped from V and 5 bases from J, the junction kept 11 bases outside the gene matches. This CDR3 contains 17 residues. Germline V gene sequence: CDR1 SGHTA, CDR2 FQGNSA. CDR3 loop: CASSLVPQGARGDTQYF. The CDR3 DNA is TGTGCCAGCAGCTTAGTTCCTCAGGGGGCGCGTGGAGATACGCAGTATTTT.

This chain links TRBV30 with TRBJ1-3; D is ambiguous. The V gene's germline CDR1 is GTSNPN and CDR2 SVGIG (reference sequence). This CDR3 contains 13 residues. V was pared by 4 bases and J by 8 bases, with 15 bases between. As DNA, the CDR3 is TGTGCCTGGACGCAGCAGGCCGGGGACACCATATATTTT. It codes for CAWTQQAGDTIYF.

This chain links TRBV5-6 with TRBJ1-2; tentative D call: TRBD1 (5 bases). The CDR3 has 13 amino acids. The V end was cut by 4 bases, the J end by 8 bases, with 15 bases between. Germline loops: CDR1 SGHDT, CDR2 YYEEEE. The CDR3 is CASSVGQTKGYTF. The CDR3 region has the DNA TGTGCCAGCAGCGTTGGACAAACGAAAGGCTACACCTTC.

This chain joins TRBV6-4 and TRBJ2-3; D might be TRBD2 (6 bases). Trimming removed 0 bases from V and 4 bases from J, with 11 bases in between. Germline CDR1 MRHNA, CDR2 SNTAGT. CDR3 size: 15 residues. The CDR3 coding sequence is TGTGCCAGCAGTGACTCGGGAGGTGGGGCAGATACGCAGTATTTT. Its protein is CASSDSGGGADTQYF.

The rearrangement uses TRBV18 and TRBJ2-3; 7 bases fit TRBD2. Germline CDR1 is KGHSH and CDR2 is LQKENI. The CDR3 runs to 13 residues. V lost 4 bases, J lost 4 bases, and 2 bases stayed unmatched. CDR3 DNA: TGTGCCAGCTCACGACTAGCTTCAGATACGCAGTATTTT. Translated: CASSRLASDTQYF.

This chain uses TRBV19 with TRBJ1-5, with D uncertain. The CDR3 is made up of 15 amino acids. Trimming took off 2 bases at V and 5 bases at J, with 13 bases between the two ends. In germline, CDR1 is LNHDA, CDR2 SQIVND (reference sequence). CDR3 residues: CASSITRSDDQPQHF. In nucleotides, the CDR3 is TGTGCCAGTAGTATAACCAGATCAGACGATCAGCCCCAGCATTTT. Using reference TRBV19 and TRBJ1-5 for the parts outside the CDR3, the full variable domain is DGGITQSPKYLFRKEGQNVTLSCEQNLNHDAMYWYRQDPGQGLRLIYYSQIVNDFQKGDIAEGYSVSREKKESFPLTVTSAQKNPTAFYLCASSITRSDDQPQHFGDGTRLSIL.

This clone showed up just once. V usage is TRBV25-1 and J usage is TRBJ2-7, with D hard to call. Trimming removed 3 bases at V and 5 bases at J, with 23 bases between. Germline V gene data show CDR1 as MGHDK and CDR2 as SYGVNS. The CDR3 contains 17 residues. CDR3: CASSEPSWGKTSHEQYF. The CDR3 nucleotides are TGTGCCAGCAGTGAGCCCAGCTGGGGTAAGACGTCGCACGAGCAGTACTTC.

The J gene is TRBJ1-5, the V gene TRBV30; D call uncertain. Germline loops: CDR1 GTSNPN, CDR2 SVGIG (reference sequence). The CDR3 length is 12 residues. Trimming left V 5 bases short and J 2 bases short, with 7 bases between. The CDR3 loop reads CAWQMGNQPQHF. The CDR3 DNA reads TGTGCCTGGCAAATGGGCAATCAGCCCCAGCATTTT.

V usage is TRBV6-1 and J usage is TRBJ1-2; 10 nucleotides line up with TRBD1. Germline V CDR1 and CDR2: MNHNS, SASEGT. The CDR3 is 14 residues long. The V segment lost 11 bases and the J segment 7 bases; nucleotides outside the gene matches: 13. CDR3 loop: CAEDPGTGVGGYTF. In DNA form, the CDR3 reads TGTGCCGAAGACCCCGGGACAGGGGTAGGTGGCTACACCTTC.

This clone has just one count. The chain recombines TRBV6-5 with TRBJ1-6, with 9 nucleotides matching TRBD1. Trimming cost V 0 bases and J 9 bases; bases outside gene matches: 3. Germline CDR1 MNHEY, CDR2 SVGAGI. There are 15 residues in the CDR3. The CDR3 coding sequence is TGTGCCAGCAGTTACTCTGGGACAGGGAGTTCACCCCTCCACTTT. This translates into CASSYSGTGSSPLHF.

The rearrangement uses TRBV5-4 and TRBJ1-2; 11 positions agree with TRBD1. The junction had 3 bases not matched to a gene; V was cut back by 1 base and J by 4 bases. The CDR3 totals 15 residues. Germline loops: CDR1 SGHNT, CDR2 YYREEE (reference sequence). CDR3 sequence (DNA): TGTGCCAGCAGCTTGAAGGACAGGGGGCTCTATGGCTACACCTTC. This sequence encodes CASSLKDRGLYGYTF.

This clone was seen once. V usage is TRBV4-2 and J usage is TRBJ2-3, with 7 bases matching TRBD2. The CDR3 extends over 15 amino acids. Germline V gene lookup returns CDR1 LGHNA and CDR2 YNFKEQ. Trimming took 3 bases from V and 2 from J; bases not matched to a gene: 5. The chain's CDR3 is CASSHPSGNTDTQYF. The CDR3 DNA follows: TGTGCCAGCAGCCACCCTAGCGGAAACACAGATACGCAGTATTTT.

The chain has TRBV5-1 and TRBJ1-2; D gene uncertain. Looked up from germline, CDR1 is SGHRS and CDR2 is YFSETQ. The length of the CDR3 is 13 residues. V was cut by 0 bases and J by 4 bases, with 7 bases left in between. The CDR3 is CASSLGQFYGYTF. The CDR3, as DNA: TGCGCCAGCAGCTTGGGCCAGTTCTATGGCTACACCTTC. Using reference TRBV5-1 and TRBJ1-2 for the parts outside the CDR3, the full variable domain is KAGVTQTPRYLIKTRGQQVTLSCSPISGHRSVSWYQQTPGQGLQFLFEYFSETQRNKGNFPGRFSGRQFSNSRSEMNVSTLELGDSALYLCASSLGQFYGYTFGSGTRLTVV.

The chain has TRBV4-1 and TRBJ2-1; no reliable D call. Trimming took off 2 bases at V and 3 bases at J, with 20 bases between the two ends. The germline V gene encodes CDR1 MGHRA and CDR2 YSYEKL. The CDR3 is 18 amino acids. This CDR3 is CASSQNTPIAWIYNEQFF. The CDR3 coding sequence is TGCGCCAGCAGCCAAAATACTCCGATAGCATGGATCTACAATGAGCAGTTCTTC.

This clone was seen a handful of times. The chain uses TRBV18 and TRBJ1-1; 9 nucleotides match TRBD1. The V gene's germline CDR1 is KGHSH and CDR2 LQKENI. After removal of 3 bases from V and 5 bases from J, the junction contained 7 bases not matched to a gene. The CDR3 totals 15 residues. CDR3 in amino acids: CASSPVGTGSTEAFF. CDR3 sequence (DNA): TGTGCCAGCTCACCGGTCGGGACAGGGTCTACTGAAGCTTTCTTT. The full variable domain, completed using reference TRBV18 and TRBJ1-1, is NAGVMQNPRHLVRRRGQEARLRCSPMKGHSHVYWYRQLPEEGLKFMVYLQKENIIDESGMPKERFSAEFPKEGPSILRIQQVVRGDSAAYFCASSPVGTGSTEAFFGQGTRLTVV.

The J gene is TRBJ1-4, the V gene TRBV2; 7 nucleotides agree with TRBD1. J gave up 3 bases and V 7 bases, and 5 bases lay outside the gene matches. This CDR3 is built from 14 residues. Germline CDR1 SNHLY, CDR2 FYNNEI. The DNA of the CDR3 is TGTGCCAGCAACGACAGGGCTCCTAATGAAAAACTGTTTTTT. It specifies CASNDRAPNEKLFF.

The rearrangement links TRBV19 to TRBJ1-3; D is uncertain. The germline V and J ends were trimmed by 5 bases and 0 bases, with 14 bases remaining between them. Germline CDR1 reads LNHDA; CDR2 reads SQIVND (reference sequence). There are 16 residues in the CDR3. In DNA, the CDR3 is TGTGCCAGTAGTCCGGGTCAGTTATTCTCTGGAAACACCATATATTTT. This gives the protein CASSPGQLFSGNTIYF.

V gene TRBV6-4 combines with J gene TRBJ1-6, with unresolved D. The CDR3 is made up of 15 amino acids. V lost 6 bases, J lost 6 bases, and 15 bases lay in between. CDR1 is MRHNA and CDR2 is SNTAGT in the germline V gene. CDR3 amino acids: CASRALVALNSPLHF. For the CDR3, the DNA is TGTGCCAGCAGGGCACTGGTGGCCCTTAATTCACCCCTCCACTTT.

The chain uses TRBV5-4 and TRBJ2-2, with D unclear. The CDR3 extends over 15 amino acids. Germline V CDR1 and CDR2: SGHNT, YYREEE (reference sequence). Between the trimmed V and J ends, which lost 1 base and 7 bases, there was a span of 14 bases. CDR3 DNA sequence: TGTGCCAGCAGCTTGCCTACGGGTTCGGACGGGGAGCTGTTTTTT. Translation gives CASSLPTGSDGELFF.